This TCR beta chain is from a study of T cells in Graves' hyperthyroidism and ophthalmopathy (dated by TCRdb to 2018 to 2020). With regard to the full study: Peripheral blood samples were taken at initial diagnosis, before any treatment was given. A discovery cohort of about 100 patients, approximately 45 with Graves' ophthalmopathy and 55 to 65 with stable Graves' hyperthyroidism, was used to find distinguishing TCR V-J signatures. Prospective prediction of ophthalmopathy was tested in an independent validation cohort consisting of roughly 19 hyperthyroidism patients and some 15 patients who later progressed to ophthalmopathy. The approximately 100 discovery patients were divided at random into training and test sets in a 7:3 ratio. The study also compared thyroid tissue and blood T-cell repertoires from 5 to 7 Graves' hyperthyroidism patients. Following sampling, methimazole starting at 30 mg daily was given to hyperthyroidism patients, and high-dose intravenous methylprednisolone was given to ophthalmopathy patients. According to the paper, TCR Vbeta CDR3 sequencing was carried out on about 140 peripheral blood samples, which came from about 45 ophthalmopathy, fewer than 80 hyperthyroidism and around 17 progressor patients. On the study overall, not on this receptor specifically: A 13 V-J signature model separated ophthalmopathy from stable hyperthyroidism, with over 85% sensitivity and 81.08% specificity in cross-validation and 80%/75% in testing. Most expanded thyroid clonotypes (frequency above 0.001) were also detected in blood, a finding suggesting that blood repertoires may reflect thyroid immune responses. Sample size was not statistically predetermined, and blinding of investigators to group allocation was not performed. During validation, the model predicted progression to ophthalmopathy a median of around 6 months ahead of onset, with almost 71% sensitivity and less than 85% specificity.

This clonotype was seen repeatedly, ten times or more. The antigen it recognizes is unknown. Base qualities are not provided; no much larger clone lies one nucleotide away. The germline V gene specifies MDHEN as CDR1 and SYDVKM as CDR2. Trimming takes 10 bases from V and 6 bases from J, and the germline ends sit 12 bases apart. Reading from cysteine to phenylalanine, the CDR3 counts 11 amino acids. Of all the DNA, just the CDR3 is kept, 33 bases in frame from base 1. TCR beta CDR3 regions were amplified from RNA transcripts. For the first round of RT-PCR on the TCR CDR3, the HTBI primer set was used together with the Qiagen OneStep RT-PCR kit. A second multiplex PCR round built the libraries, followed by size selection and purification. The libraries were sequenced on an Illumina HiSeq2000 using paired-end 100 bp reads. Per the authors' processing: SOAPnuke was used to process the raw data, throwing out any read that contained adapters or uncalled bases, had a mean Phred below 15, or lacked an exact constant-primer or identifier match. COPE v1.2.5 was used to merge the high-quality paired reads, and each unique nucleotide sequence was defined as a clonotype. Clonotypes were aligned to IMGT TRBV, TRBD and TRBJ reference segments using MiTCR v1.1. Only V-J combinations with frequency above 0.0001, covering 98% to 99.2% of repertoires, were analysed. A TCS score was defined as the ratio of F50 (clonal expansion) to E x V (chaos), with BLOSUM62-based TCRdist applied between CDR3 peptides within each V-J. Welch's t-statistics and random forest reduced roughly 540 V-J features to about 12, which were used in a naive Bayes classifier (R e1071). TCRdb reprocessed the public reads (quality trimming at Q25 with fastp, clone calling with MiXCR) and kept in-frame beta chains. For every CDR3 protein sequence, its rows merge into one entry that carries the most common genes and DNA. These V and J calls originate from TCRdb's pipeline instead of the authors' own analysis. Present in this sample are roughly 720,000 distinct CDR3 sequences, around a sixth of which were seen just once. The ten largest clones represent 15% to 17% of the sample.

Stable Graves' hyperthyroidism was defined as no progression to ophthalmopathy during 18 months of follow-up. Hyperthyroidism patients were aged 18 to 65 years and newly diagnosed, with disease duration of less than 2 months. Any patient with an uncontrolled infection, another autoimmune disease, pregnancy or lactation was excluded. Clinical symptoms, serum thyroxine and TRAb, thyroid ultrasound, and orbital computed tomography formed the basis for the diagnoses. Ficoll-Paque density gradient centrifugation was used to isolate PBMCs from approximately 10 ml of fresh peripheral blood. Total RNA was extracted using Trizol reagent, and RNA quality was assessed on an Agilent 2100 Bioanalyzer.

The chain links TRBV28 with TRBJ1-1; the D gene cannot be resolved reliably. The clonotype comes from a man in his fifties or sixties with Graves' hyperthyroidism. Sequences were obtained from blood. CDR3 sequence: CATGRVPEAFF. The base sequence is TGTGCCACCGGACGCGTCCCTGAAGCTTTCTTT. Joined to the reference TRBV28 and TRBJ1-1 proteins, this CDR3 gives the full variable domain: DVKVTQSSRYLVKRTGEKVFLECVQDMDHENMFWYRQDPGLGLRLIYFSYDVKMKEKGDIPEGYSVSREKKERFSLILESASTNQTSMYLCATGRVPEAFFGQGTRLTVV.